The 23 T cell receptor beta chains in this list originate from one sample, sequenced in a study of beta chain features in type 1 diabetes. The study, taken as a whole, reports: Patients with Type 1 diabetes showed moderately but significantly shorter TCRB CDR3s in all four CD4+ subsets.

All of the isolated RNA was reverse transcribed, so expressed TCRB transcripts were sequenced. The repertoire was sequenced with immunoSEQ multiplex PCR; TCRdb's copy has only in-frame clones and lacks some. Altogether hundreds of thousands of clones are present, over 12% being singletons, with the ten largest covering around 0.04%. These TCRs' antigens remain unknown. Input material: naive CD4+ T cells from blood. The source of these receptors is a man aged 18 to 29 with type 1 diabetes.

In this sample, this clone turned up a few times. The same CDR3 also results from other DNA sequences found in this sample. The rearrangement uses TRBV7-9 and TRBJ2-2; D not resolved. The CDR3 has 12 amino acids. Per the germline V gene, CDR1 is SEHNR and CDR2 is FQNEAQ (reference sequence). The V and J ends lost 3 bases and 4 bases respectively, with 3 bases between them. The CDR3, as DNA: TGTGCCAGCAGCTTCGGCACCGGGGAGCTGTTTTTT. Protein sequence: CASSFGTGELFF.

This clone was detected ten times or more. Other DNA sequences in this specimen translate into the identical CDR3. The chain employs TRBV18 and TRBJ1-1; D is perhaps TRBD1 (6 bases). Per the germline V gene, CDR1 is KGHSH and CDR2 is LQKENI. V dropped 3 bases and J dropped 1 base, with 6 bases sitting between them. CDR3 length: 13 amino acids. CDR3 loop: CASSPGQNTEAFF. The CDR3 DNA sequence: TGTGCCAGCTCACCGGGACAGAACACTGAAGCTTTCTTT.

This clone was counted only a few times. V usage is TRBV18 and J usage is TRBJ1-4; a weak D match, TRBD1 (5 bases). Germline V gene data show CDR1 as KGHSH and CDR2 as LQKENI. The V and J ends lost 3 bases and 7 bases respectively, with 9 bases between them. The CDR3 loop spans 13 amino acids. For the CDR3, the DNA is TGTGCCAGCTCACCTCGACAGTCTGAAAAACTGTTTTTT. Translating gives CASSPRQSEKLFF.

This chain uses TRBV7-8 with TRBJ2-1, with 7 positions matching TRBD1. J gave up 2 bases and V 2 bases, and 6 bases lay outside the gene matches. This CDR3 has 16 amino acids. Germline V gene lookup returns CDR1 SGHVS and CDR2 FQNEAQ. The CDR3 loop reads CASSLSRTGPYNEQFF. CDR3 sequence (DNA): TGTGCCAGCAGCTTAAGTCGGACAGGACCCTACAATGAGCAGTTCTTC.

This chain links TRBV4-3 with TRBJ2-3; 8 nucleotides line up with TRBD1. The CDR3 totals 21 residues. Germline V gene lookup returns CDR1 LGHNA and CDR2 YSLEER. J lost 1 base, V lost 3 bases, and 21 bases had no gene match. This CDR3 is CASSQTWGRGRLGAGTDTQYF. CDR3 nucleotides: TGCGCCAGCAGCCAGACCTGGGGCAGGGGGCGTTTGGGGGCCGGCACAGATACGCAGTATTTT.

About this clone itself: Other DNA sequences of this sample code for an identical CDR3. V and J are TRBV7-9 and TRBJ2-5; a possible D gene is TRBD2 (5 bases). V lost 0 bases and J 5 bases, leaving 7 bases between the germline ends. This CDR3 contains 13 residues. From germline, CDR1 is SEHNR and CDR2 FQNEAQ (reference sequence). The CDR3 sequence is CASSLAGIETQYF. CDR3 coding DNA: TGTGCCAGCAGCTTAGCCGGGATTGAGACCCAGTACTTC.

The V gene is TRBV6-5, the J gene TRBJ2-7; D call uncertain. Germline CDR1 MNHEY, CDR2 SVGAGI. V gave up 4 bases and J gave up 2 bases, with 12 bases separating them. The CDR3 has 14 amino acids. The CDR3 DNA sequence: TGTGCCAGCAGTTCGCCACCCTACCCCTACGAGCAGTACTTC. This translates into CASSSPPYPYEQYF.

This clone was observed a handful of times. The chain links TRBV5-1 to TRBJ2-7; 7 bases map to TRBD1. Trimming at V came to 2 bases and at J to 2 bases, leaving 4 bases not matched to a gene. Germline V gene data show CDR1 as SGHRS and CDR2 as YFSETQ. The CDR3 has 14 residues. The CDR3 sequence is CASSLSGQTYEQYF. The CDR3 region has the DNA TGCGCCAGCAGCTTATCGGGACAGACCTACGAGCAGTACTTC.

CDR3 amino acids: CASSVGSAGNTIYF. The DNA for the CDR3 is TGTGCCAGCAGCGTAGGGTCCGCGGGAAACACCATATATTTT. V gene TRBV9 combines with J gene TRBJ1-3; D unresolved. The CDR3 is 14 amino acids. Trimming took off 0 bases at V and 4 bases at J, with 8 bases between the two ends. In germline, CDR1 is SGDLS, CDR2 YYNGEE. Complete variable domain (other parts from reference TRBV9 and TRBJ1-3): DSGVTQTPKHLITATGQRVTLRCSPRSGDLSVYWYQQSLDQGLQFLIQYYNGEERAKGNILERFSAQQFPDLHSELNLSSLELGDSALYFCASSVGSAGNTIYFGEGSWLTVV.

The rearrangement uses TRBV9 and TRBJ2-4, with D tentatively TRBD2 (5 bases). CDR3 length equals 15 residues. Looked up from germline, CDR1 is SGDLS and CDR2 is YYNGEE. The V and J ends lost 4 bases and 10 bases respectively, with 21 bases between them. The CDR3 spells CASSYSYGVLGIQYF. The CDR3 nucleotides read TGTGCCAGCAGCTATTCTTACGGGGTACTGGGAATTCAGTACTTC.

This clone was found a few times. The gene calls are TRBV30 and TRBJ1-2, with 7 bases identical to TRBD1. Germline assignment: CDR1 GTSNPN and CDR2 SVGIG (reference sequence). V lost 1 base and J lost 4; bases outside the gene matches: 15. The CDR3 runs 17 residues. This CDR3 is CAWSGLPTGVISYGYTF. CDR3 bases: TGTGCCTGGAGTGGGCTTCCCACAGGGGTGATAAGCTATGGCTACACCTTC.

The J gene is TRBJ2-5, the V gene TRBV28, with a tentative D call TRBD1 (6 bases). Germline-derived CDR1 and CDR2 are MDHEN and SYDVKM. The CDR3 sequence is 15 residues long. The V gene lost 4 bases and the J gene lost 4 bases, with 16 bases spanning the gap. CDR3 DNA sequence: TGTGCCAGCAGTTCAACCCTCAGGGGCCGAGAGACCCAGTACTTC. This translates into CASSSTLRGRETQYF.

The chain recombines TRBV30 with TRBJ1-1; D not certain. This CDR3 spans 13 amino acids. The V end was cut by 6 bases, the J end by 1 base, with 12 bases between. Germline V gives CDR1 GTSNPN, CDR2 SVGIG (reference sequence). In DNA form, the CDR3 reads TGTGCCTGCACTAAGGCGGCGAACACTGAAGCTTTCTTT. It is translated as CACTKAANTEAFF.

In its sample, this clone was seen a few times. CDR3 bases: TGTGCCAGCAGGGACAGGGGTCCCTACAATGAGCAGTTCTTC. It encodes CASRDRGPYNEQFF. The chain is built from TRBV27 and TRBJ2-1; 9 bases fit TRBD1. The CDR3 length is 14 residues. The trim removed 6 bases at V and 2 bases at J, leaving 2 bases unmatched. Germline CDR1 MNHEY, CDR2 SMNVEV (reference sequence).

The V gene is TRBV5-4, the J gene TRBJ2-2, with D perhaps TRBD1 (6 bases). This CDR3 region has 16 residues. V lost 3 bases and J 4 bases, leaving 16 bases between the germline ends. Germline V gene lookup returns CDR1 SGHNT and CDR2 YYREEE (reference sequence). CDR3 sequence (DNA): TGTGCCAGCAGCTATGGACAGTCATCGGGCACCGGGGAGCTGTTTTTT. This translates into CASSYGQSSGTGELFF.

CDR3 bases: TGTGCCAGCAGTGATCAGGTGAACACCGGGGAGCTGTTTTTT. Its protein product is CASSDQVNTGELFF. The V call is TRBV6-1, the J call TRBJ2-2; D is ambiguous. The V gene's germline CDR1 is MNHNS and CDR2 SASEGT. Between the trimmed V and J ends, which lost 3 bases and 1 base, there was a span of 6 bases. This CDR3 is built from 14 residues.

This clone was observed a handful of times. The sample holds other DNA sequences that translate to the same CDR3. CDR3 sequence: CASSGLSGSYNEQFF. In nucleotides, the CDR3 is TGTGCCAGCAGTGGGCTTAGCGGCTCCTACAATGAGCAGTTCTTC. This chain links TRBV2 with TRBJ2-1; D possibly corresponds to TRBD2 (6 bases). Trimming stripped 4 bases from V and 0 bases from J, with 10 bases between. The CDR3 totals 15 residues. Germline CDR1 and CDR2: SNHLY and FYNNEI. The complete variable domain, with remaining parts taken from reference TRBV2 and TRBJ2-1, reads EPEVTQTPSHQVTQMGQEVILRCVPISNHLYFYWYRQILGQKVEFLVSFYNNEISEKSEIFDDQFSVERPDGSNFTLKIRSTKLEDSAMYFCASSGLSGSYNEQFFGPGTRLTVL.

V is TRBV2 and J is TRBJ2-7; 12 bases align to TRBD2. CDR1 and CDR2 from the germline V gene are SNHLY and FYNNEI. With V trimmed by 6 bases and J by 0 bases, 0 bases remained unmatched. The CDR3 is 14 amino acids. CDR3 protein: CASRTSGSSYEQYF. DNA for the CDR3: TGTGCCAGCAGGACTAGCGGGAGCTCCTACGAGCAGTACTTC.

CDR3 coding DNA: TGTGCCAGCAGCAAATGTGAAGGGGTTATATTGAACACTGAAGCTTTCTTT. It yields the protein CASSKCEGVILNTEAFF. The chain uses TRBV21-1 and TRBJ1-1; TRBD1, as called in the table, went unchecked against the DNA. TRBV21-1 is described as a pseudogene. This CDR3 has 17 residues.

The V call is TRBV5-1, the J call TRBJ2-2, with 9 bases fitting TRBD1. V was pared by 4 bases and J by 7 bases, with 8 bases of the junction left unmatched. The CDR3 totals 15 residues. Germline CDR1 reads SGHRS; CDR2 reads YFSETQ. CDR3 amino acids: CASSAGQGGIGELFF. The CDR3, as DNA: TGCGCCAGCAGCGCGGGACAGGGAGGAATCGGGGAGCTGTTTTTT.

The table lists this clone with a few counts. The chain joins TRBV11-3 to TRBJ2-5; D is possibly TRBD2 (5 bases). The length of the CDR3 is 13 residues. V lost 3 bases and J lost 6, with 11 bases in between. CDR1 and CDR2 from the germline V gene are SGHNT and YENEEA. The CDR3 DNA reads TGTGCCAGCAGCTTGGGAGCCGGGAAGACCCAGTACTTC. Residues: CASSLGAGKTQYF.

The rearrangement links TRBV12-2 to TRBJ1-2; the table names TRBD1, a call not compared with the DNA. TRBV12-2 is marked as a pseudogene. This CDR3 is 15 amino acids long. The CDR3: CASRFRWAPGGGYTF. CDR3 sequence (DNA): TGTGCAAGTCGCTTTCGGTGGGCTCCAGGGGGTGGCTACACCTTC.

The V gene is TRBV7-9, the J gene TRBJ2-2; D remains unclear. CDR1 is SEHNR and CDR2 is FQNEAQ in the germline V gene (reference sequence). The CDR3 is made up of 19 amino acids. V lost 4 bases and J lost 3, with 24 bases in between. CDR3 amino acids: CASSSAPLHTSVYTGELFF. The DNA for the CDR3 is TGTGCCAGCAGCTCCGCCCCCCTCCACACCTCCGTATACACCGGGGAGCTGTTTTTT.